Shown below are 2 T cell receptor beta chains from a single sample sequenced in a study of cytomegalovirus exposure and HLA in healthy donors. 60 Vbeta and 13 Jbeta primers were used in PCR. Sequenced by immunoSEQ multiplex PCR; TCRdb stores in-frame clones only, minus some. Here the sample spans 75,000 to 100,000 clones, approximately 69% being singletons. Sequencing was done on a sample of PBMCs. These receptors were taken from a female donor in good health and CMV-seronegative.

V usage is TRBV5-8 and J usage is TRBJ2-3; tentative D call: TRBD2 (5 bases). The CDR3 extends over 16 amino acids. Germline V lookup: CDR1 SGHTS, CDR2 YDEGEE. The V end lost 4 bases, the J end lost 6 bases, and 21 bases lay between the germline ends. The DNA for the CDR3 is TGTGCCAGCAGCCATGGCGGGCTCCCTGGTCGGGATACGCAGTATTTT. It codes for CASSHGGLPGRDTQYF.

V gene TRBV6-5 combines with J gene TRBJ2-7, with D maybe TRBD1 (5 bases). V dropped 6 bases and J dropped 4 bases, with 10 bases sitting between them. CDR1 is MNHEY, CDR2 SVGAGI, per germline. The CDR3 totals 12 residues. CDR3 DNA: TGTGCCAGCAGCTCCACAGGTTACGAGCAGTACTTC. Translated, it gives CASSSTGYEQYF.